This T cell receptor beta chain was identified during a study of monozygotic twins with inflammatory bowel disease. Study-level results: Diversity of TCRbeta measured by inverse Simpson was lower in IBD patients than in healthy co-twins.

Around 3.5 ug of total RNA went into each TCR library. Reprocessing the 5' RACE reads, TCRdb reports a single entry for every CDR3 protein and omits DNA. The sample includes a few hundred thousand distinct CDR3 sequences. Concerning this clonotype itself: Its antigen is unknown.

Per donor, roughly 2.5 ml of blood was collected and frozen. This clonotype was obtained from a human donor with ulcerative colitis or Crohn's disease, or a healthy co-twin of an affected twin (not recorded which). The sample was blood.

This CDR3 reads CSVGFTGQTGNTIYF. J is TRBJ1-3 and V is TRBV29-1; absent DNA, TCRdb's TRBD1 call cannot be checked. The CDR3 contains 15 residues. The V gene's germline CDR1 is SQVTM and CDR2 ANQGSEA. The full variable domain, its missing parts supplied by reference TRBV29-1 and TRBJ1-3, is SAVISQKPSRDICQRGTSLTIQCQVDSQVTMMFWYRQQPGQSLTLIATANQGSEATYESGFVIDKFPISRPNLTFSTLTVSNMSPEDSSIYLCSVGFTGQTGNTIYFGEGSWLTVV.